Listed below are T cell receptor beta chains from one sample, sequenced in a study of shared clonotypes between healthy human individuals. Data came from immunoSEQ multiplex PCR; TCRdb stores just in-frame clones and leaves some out. This sample has 730,000 or so clones, with 72% found just once. Sequenced material: memory CD4+ T cells sorted from blood. The receptor source for this set is a woman in her 30s in good health. CDR3s include the opening cysteine and the closing phenylalanine or tryptophan. The order of the fields is clone size, D gene, V gene, J gene, CDR3 protein, CDR3 DNA. D genes are given only for firm matches. Expanded clones get a size class; other rows say once, few or many, or leave the size out.

abundance: .
d_gene: TRBD1
v_gene: TRBV28
j_gene: TRBJ2-7
CDR3aa: CASSLQGAHYEQYF
CDR3nt: TGTGCCAGCAGCCTGCAGGGGGCTCACTACGAGCAGTACTTC

abundance: .
d_gene: .
v_gene: TRBV7-9
j_gene: TRBJ1-2
CDR3aa: CASSPAAGVYGYTF
CDR3nt: TGTGCCAGCAGCCCTGCGGCAGGGGTCTATGGCTACACCTTC

abundance: .
d_gene: .
v_gene: TRBV28
j_gene: TRBJ2-7
CDR3aa: CASSLLTYSYEQYF
CDR3nt: TGTGCCAGCAGTCTCCTGACATATTCCTACGAGCAGTACTTC

abundance: .
d_gene: .
v_gene: TRBV5-1
j_gene: TRBJ1-2
CDR3aa: CASREGKSVDGYTF
CDR3nt: TGCGCCAGCAGAGAGGGGAAATCAGTGGATGGCTACACCTTC

abundance: .
d_gene: TRBD2
v_gene: TRBV5-4
j_gene: TRBJ2-1
CDR3aa: CASSPTSGDNEQFF
CDR3nt: TGTGCCAGCAGCCCCACTAGCGGGGACAATGAGCAGTTCTTC

abundance: .
d_gene: TRBD1
v_gene: TRBV5-1
j_gene: TRBJ2-5
CDR3aa: CASSSSGGIGETQYF
CDR3nt: TGCGCCAGCAGCTCCTCAGGGGGCATAGGGGAGACCCAGTACTTC

abundance: .
d_gene: .
v_gene: TRBV2
j_gene: TRBJ1-2
CDR3aa: CASIRRRQVDGYTF
CDR3nt: TGTGCCAGCATACGTCGACGTCAGGTGGATGGCTACACCTTC

abundance: once
d_gene: TRBD1
v_gene: TRBV27
j_gene: TRBJ2-7
CDR3aa: CASSSFWGQEVVEQYF
CDR3nt: TGTGCCAGCAGCTCGTTCTGGGGACAGGAGGTCGTCGAGCAGTACTTC

abundance: once
d_gene: .
v_gene: TRBV2
j_gene: TRBJ1-2
CDR3aa: CASNPGNYGYTF
CDR3nt: TGTGCCAGCAACCCAGGGAACTATGGCTACACCTTC

abundance: .
d_gene: .
v_gene: TRBV5-1
j_gene: TRBJ1-5
CDR3aa: CASSLAGGRQPQHF
CDR3nt: TGCGCCAGCAGCTTGGCCGGGGGTAGGCAGCCCCAGCATTTT

abundance: .
d_gene: TRBD1
v_gene: TRBV28
j_gene: TRBJ1-2
CDR3aa: CASDPGTGVYGYTF
CDR3nt: TGTGCCAGCGATCCCGGGACAGGGGTCTATGGCTACACCTTC

abundance: .
d_gene: TRBD1
v_gene: TRBV28
j_gene: TRBJ1-6
CDR3aa: CASRTGFGSPLHF
CDR3nt: TGTGCCAGCAGGACAGGGTTCGGTTCACCCCTCCACTTT

abundance: few
d_gene: .
v_gene: TRBV5-1
j_gene: TRBJ2-7
CDR3aa: CASSRTGLDEQYF
CDR3nt: TGCGCCAGCAGCCGAACAGGGCTGGACGAGCAGTACTTC

abundance: few
d_gene: .
v_gene: TRBV15
j_gene: TRBJ1-2
CDR3aa: CATSRDEGGVGYTF
CDR3nt: TGTGCCACCAGCAGAGATGAGGGGGGCGTTGGCTACACCTTC

abundance: .
d_gene: .
v_gene: TRBV28
j_gene: TRBJ2-3
CDR3aa: CASSLSTTDTQYF
CDR3nt: TGTGCCAGCAGTTTGAGCACCACAGATACGCAGTATTTT

abundance: .
d_gene: TRBD2
v_gene: TRBV18
j_gene: TRBJ2-7
CDR3aa: CASSPGGRSSYEQYF
CDR3nt: TGTGCCAGCTCACCAGGCGGGAGGAGCTCCTACGAGCAGTACTTC

abundance: .
d_gene: .
v_gene: TRBV5-1
j_gene: TRBJ2-1
CDR3aa: CASSWDGSEQFF
CDR3nt: TGCGCCAGCAGCTGGGATGGCAGTGAGCAGTTCTTC

abundance: .
d_gene: TRBD1
v_gene: TRBV6-5
j_gene: TRBJ2-7
CDR3aa: CASAQTGSSYEQYF
CDR3nt: TGTGCCAGCGCCCAGACAGGGTCGTCCTACGAGCAGTACTTC

abundance: .
d_gene: .
v_gene: TRBV11-2
j_gene: TRBJ2-5
CDR3aa: CASSSGDLREYF
CDR3nt: TGTGCCAGCAGCTCCGGGGACTTGAGGGAGTACTTC

abundance: few
d_gene: .
v_gene: TRBV5-1
j_gene: TRBJ2-1
CDR3aa: CASSLASGAYNEQFF
CDR3nt: TGCGCCAGCAGCTTGGCGTCAGGGGCCTACAATGAGCAGTTCTTC

abundance: .
d_gene: TRBD1
v_gene: TRBV7-6
j_gene: TRBJ1-1
CDR3aa: CASSPADRYTEAFF
CDR3nt: TGTGCCAGCAGCCCCGCGGACAGGTACACTGAAGCTTTCTTT

abundance: .
d_gene: TRBD2
v_gene: TRBV5-4
j_gene: TRBJ2-3
CDR3aa: CASSLAGAGGTTDTQYF
CDR3nt: TGTGCCAGCAGCTTGGCAGGAGCGGGAGGGACCACAGATACGCAGTATTTT

abundance: .
d_gene: .
v_gene: TRBV15
j_gene: TRBJ2-7
CDR3aa: CATSRNGYEQYF
CDR3nt: TGTGCCACCAGCAGGAATGGCTACGAGCAGTACTTC

abundance: .
d_gene: .
v_gene: TRBV19
j_gene: TRBJ1-2
CDR3aa: CASSIDLSGQRRGYTF
CDR3nt: TGTGCCAGTAGTATAGATCTGTCCGGCCAGCGCCGTGGCTACACCTTC

abundance: .
d_gene: .
v_gene: TRBV10-2
j_gene: TRBJ1-2
CDR3aa: CASSESRGYTF
CDR3nt: TGCGCCAGCAGCGAGTCTCGAGGCTACACCTTC

abundance: .
d_gene: .
v_gene: TRBV19
j_gene: TRBJ1-5
CDR3aa: CASSQQVNQPQHF
CDR3nt: TGTGCCAGTAGTCAACAGGTGAATCAGCCCCAGCATTTT

abundance: .
d_gene: .
v_gene: TRBV5-1
j_gene: TRBJ2-2
CDR3aa: CASSEGHHVGGELFF
CDR3nt: TGCGCCAGCAGCGAGGGACACCACGTCGGCGGGGAGCTGTTTTTT

abundance: .
d_gene: .
v_gene: TRBV6-4
j_gene: TRBJ2-2
CDR3aa: CAKLSLPATGELFF
CDR3nt: TGTGCCAAACTTTCCCTTCCCGCCACCGGGGAGCTGTTTTTT

abundance: .
d_gene: .
v_gene: TRBV19
j_gene: TRBJ1-1
CDR3aa: CASGINQGTEAFF
CDR3nt: TGTGCCAGTGGGATTAATCAGGGGACTGAAGCTTTCTTT

abundance: .
d_gene: TRBD2
v_gene: TRBV2
j_gene: TRBJ2-5
CDR3aa: CASSEAQLAGGETQYF
CDR3nt: TGTGCCAGCAGTGAAGCGCAACTAGCGGGGGGAGAGACCCAGTACTTC

abundance: .
d_gene: .
v_gene: TRBV5-4
j_gene: TRBJ2-5
CDR3aa: CASSLAEKTQYF
CDR3nt: TGTGCCAGCAGCTTGGCCGAGAAGACCCAGTACTTC

abundance: .
d_gene: .
v_gene: TRBV7-9
j_gene: TRBJ2-3
CDR3aa: CASSLAQRTTTDTQYF
CDR3nt: TGTGCCAGCAGCTTAGCTCAGCGTACTACCACAGATACGCAGTATTTT

abundance: .
d_gene: .
v_gene: TRBV9
j_gene: TRBJ2-5
CDR3aa: CASSAHDPLGETQYF
CDR3nt: TGTGCCAGCAGCGCCCACGACCCCCTTGGAGAGACCCAGTACTTC

abundance: .
d_gene: TRBD1
v_gene: TRBV7-2
j_gene: TRBJ2-5
CDR3aa: CASSLGGTGVLETQYF
CDR3nt: TGTGCCAGCAGCTTAGGAGGGACAGGGGTTTTGGAGACCCAGTACTTC

abundance: .
d_gene: .
v_gene: TRBV9
j_gene: TRBJ2-7
CDR3aa: CASSGVGNEQYF
CDR3nt: TGTGCCAGCAGTGGGGTAGGGAACGAGCAGTACTTC

abundance: .
d_gene: TRBD2
v_gene: TRBV10-2
j_gene: TRBJ2-7
CDR3aa: CASIETSGRPEQYF
CDR3nt: TGCGCCAGCATAGAGACTAGCGGGAGACCCGAGCAGTACTTC